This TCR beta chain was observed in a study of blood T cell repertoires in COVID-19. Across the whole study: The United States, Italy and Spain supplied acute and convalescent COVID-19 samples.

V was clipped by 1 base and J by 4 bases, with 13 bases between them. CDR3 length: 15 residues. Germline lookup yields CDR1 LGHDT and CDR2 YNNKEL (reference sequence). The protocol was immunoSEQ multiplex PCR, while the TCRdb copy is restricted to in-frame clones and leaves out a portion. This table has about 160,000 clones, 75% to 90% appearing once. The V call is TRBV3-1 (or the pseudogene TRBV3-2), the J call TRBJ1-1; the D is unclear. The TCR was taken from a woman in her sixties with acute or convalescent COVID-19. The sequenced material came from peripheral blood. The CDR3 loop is CASSQAGLLGTEAFF. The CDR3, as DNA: TGTGCCAGCAGCCAAGCGGGTCTTCTGGGCACTGAAGCTTTCTTT.